Shown below are 19 T cell receptor beta chains from a single sample sequenced in a study of cytomegalovirus exposure and HLA in healthy donors. Produced via immunoSEQ multiplex PCR; TCRdb's table is partial and in-frame only. The table shows 110,000 to 150,000 clones, with roughly 93% occurring only once. The sequenced sample consisted of PBMCs. These receptors came from a young man in good health and CMV-seropositive.

The rearrangement links TRBV6-1 to TRBJ2-7; tentatively, D is TRBD2 (6 bases). This CDR3 has 13 residues. V lost 4 bases and J 2 bases, leaving 9 bases between the germline ends. Germline CDR1 MNHNS, CDR2 SASEGT. The CDR3 spells CASSVRLAYEQYF. For the CDR3, the DNA is TGTGCCAGCAGTGTGAGACTAGCCTACGAGCAGTACTTC.

CDR3 DNA sequence: TGTGCCAGCAGCCCAGAAGCGGGATTGTTCTACGAGCAGTACTTC. Translating it yields CASSPEAGLFYEQYF. The chain combines TRBV27 with TRBJ2-7; 7 nucleotides match TRBD2. Germline CDR1 and CDR2: MNHEY and SMNVEV (reference sequence). Trimming removed 6 bases from V and 3 bases from J; junction bases left unmatched: 11. The CDR3 loop spans 15 amino acids.

This chain uses TRBV27 with TRBJ1-1; D ambiguous. Trimming took 3 bases from V and 1 from J, leaving 6 bases between them. The CDR3 is 13 amino acids. Looked up from germline, CDR1 is MNHEY and CDR2 is SMNVEV (reference sequence). CDR3 sequence (DNA): TGTGCCAGCAGTTTTTCCGGGAACACTGAAGCTTTCTTT. Encoded protein: CASSFSGNTEAFF.

This chain links TRBV7-9 with TRBJ2-7; 10 bases line up with TRBD1. Germline loops: CDR1 SEHNR, CDR2 FQNEAQ (reference sequence). V dropped 4 bases and J dropped 1; count of bases not matched to a gene: 13. This CDR3 has 18 residues. The CDR3, as DNA: TGTGCCAGCAGCTCGGATCGGGACAGGGGAGAGGGGTCCTACGAGCAGTACTTC. Its translation is CASSSDRDRGEGSYEQYF.

CDR3 residues: CASSLDQYYEQYF. DNA of the CDR3: TGTGCCAGCAGCTTGGATCAGTACTACGAGCAGTACTTC. This chain connects TRBV5-8 to TRBJ2-7; no reliable D call. The V end lost 0 bases, the J end lost 3 bases, and 7 bases lay between the germline ends. Germline V lookup: CDR1 SGHTS, CDR2 YDEGEE. The CDR3 consists of 13 residues.

The chain is built from TRBV29-1 and TRBJ1-2; D is undetermined. V was shortened by 1 base and J by 5 bases, with 14 bases between the two germline ends. Germline CDR1 reads SQVTM; CDR2 reads ANQGSEA. The CDR3 sequence is 14 residues long. This CDR3 is CSVEADLAGYGYTF. In nucleotides, the CDR3 is TGCAGCGTTGAAGCGGACCTGGCGGGGTATGGCTACACCTTC.

This clone was seen more than once but under ten times. The chain employs TRBV1 and TRBJ2-7; whether TRBD2, the table's D call, matches the DNA was not checked. TRBV1 is a recognized pseudogene. CDR3 length: 15 amino acids. The CDR3: CTSSQVGGVRVEQYF. CDR3 sequence (DNA): TGCACCAGCAGCCAAGTCGGGGGAGTCAGAGTCGAGCAGTACTTC.

The gene calls are TRBV5-6 and TRBJ2-1; 7 bases match TRBD2. The CDR3 runs to 15 residues. Germline assignment: CDR1 SGHDT and CDR2 YYEEEE. J lost 4 bases, V lost 4 bases, and 8 bases had no gene match. In DNA, the CDR3 is TGTGCCAGCAGCCCTGTGGCGGGAGAGTACAATGAGCAGTTCTTC. Its protein is CASSPVAGEYNEQFF.

V is TRBV28 and J is TRBJ1-1; tentative D call: TRBD1 (5 bases). The germline V gene encodes CDR1 MDHEN and CDR2 SYDVKM. CDR3 length: 14 amino acids. V dropped 1 base and J dropped 1 base, with 7 bases sitting between them. CDR3 in amino acids: CASSLFGQNTEAFF. CDR3 DNA sequence: TGTGCCAGCAGTTTATTTGGACAGAACACTGAAGCTTTCTTT.

The genes are TRBV28 and TRBJ2-1, with 10 nucleotides matching TRBD2. Germline V gene sequence: CDR1 MDHEN, CDR2 SYDVKM. The junction had 7 bases not matched to a gene; V was cut back by 5 bases and J by 0 bases. The CDR3 length is 17 residues. In DNA form, the CDR3 reads TGTGCCAGCAGTCAGGGACTAGCGCCGAGCTCCTACAATGAGCAGTTCTTC. Protein: CASSQGLAPSSYNEQFF.

The chain has TRBV27 and TRBJ2-3; 9 nucleotides match TRBD1. Germline V lookup: CDR1 MNHEY, CDR2 SMNVEV (reference sequence). CDR3 length: 16 residues. V lost 6 bases to trimming and J lost 3 bases; unmatched junction nucleotides: 10. CDR3 sequence reads: CASRNRGRIKTDTQYF. The DNA for the CDR3 is TGTGCCAGCAGAAACAGGGGGCGCATTAAAACAGATACGCAGTATTTT.

The chain combines TRBV9 with TRBJ2-3, with TRBD2 matching over 7 bases. This CDR3 is 13 amino acids long. CDR1 and CDR2 from the germline V gene are SGDLS and YYNGEE. Germline trimming cut 4 bases from V and 6 bases from J; bases unmatched to any gene: 5. CDR3 sequence reads: CASSPTSADTQYF. CDR3 sequence (DNA): TGTGCCAGCAGCCCCACTAGCGCCGATACGCAGTATTTT. The full variable domain, with the rest looked up from reference TRBV9 and TRBJ2-3, is DSGVTQTPKHLITATGQRVTLRCSPRSGDLSVYWYQQSLDQGLQFLIQYYNGEERAKGNILERFSAQQFPDLHSELNLSSLELGDSALYFCASSPTSADTQYFGPGTRLTVL.

V is TRBV4-2 and J is TRBJ2-1; D might be TRBD2 (5 bases). Germline CDR1 is LGHNA and CDR2 is YNFKEQ. V gave up 0 bases and J gave up 0 bases, with 9 bases separating them. The CDR3 runs 16 residues. The CDR3 DNA reads as TGTGCCAGCAGCCAAGAGGCTGGGAGCTCCTACAATGAGCAGTTCTTC. Translation gives CASSQEAGSSYNEQFF.

The V and J genes are TRBV4-2 and TRBJ2-1, with 9 bases that match TRBD1. CDR3 length: 18 residues. After removal of 2 bases from V and 7 bases from J, the junction contained 15 bases not matched to a gene. The germline V gene encodes CDR1 LGHNA and CDR2 YNFKEQ. The DNA of the CDR3 is TGTGCCAGCAGCCAATGGGGCCAACCGGGACAGGGTGGAAATGAGCAGTTCTTC. It is translated as CASSQWGQPGQGGNEQFF.

The rearrangement links TRBV28 to TRBJ2-1; D remains unclear. There are 14 residues in the CDR3. Germline V gene lookup returns CDR1 MDHEN and CDR2 SYDVKM. V lost 1 base and J 6 bases, leaving 10 bases between the germline ends. Here the CDR3 reads CASSLSSEANEQFF. Here the CDR3 DNA reads TGTGCCAGCAGTTTATCTTCTGAAGCCAATGAGCAGTTCTTC.

CDR3 DNA sequence: TGCGCCAGCAGCCAAGGATGGGGGGGCATAAACACTGAAGCTTTCTTT. Encoded protein: CASSQGWGGINTEAFF. This rearrangement joins TRBV4-1 to TRBJ1-1, with D possibly TRBD1 on 6 matching bases. Per germline, CDR1 MGHRA and CDR2 YSYEKL. V was trimmed by 1 base and J by 2 bases, leaving 14 bases between them. This CDR3 contains 16 residues.

The chain recombines TRBV11-1 with TRBJ2-2; a possible D gene is TRBD2 (6 bases). The germline V gene has CDR1 SGHAT and CDR2 FQDESV (reference sequence). The CDR3 runs 16 residues. V dropped 1 base and J dropped 4 bases, with 13 bases sitting between them. CDR3: CASSLDSLAFTGELFF. The CDR3, as DNA: TGTGCCAGCAGCTTAGACAGTCTAGCGTTCACCGGGGAGCTGTTTTTT.

J is TRBJ1-3 and V is TRBV13, with 7 bases aligning to TRBD1. CDR3 length: 15 amino acids. V gave up 5 bases and J gave up 5 bases; unmatched junction bases: 9. Germline assignment: CDR1 PRHDT and CDR2 FYEKMQ (reference sequence). CDR3 nucleotide sequence: TGTGCCAGCAGCATCAGACAGGGTTTTCGAAACACCATATATTTT. Residues: CASSIRQGFRNTIYF.

CDR3: CASQGAGSSDTQYF. The CDR3 nucleotides are TGTGCCAGCCAGGGGGCAGGCAGCAGTGATACGCAGTATTTT. The chain combines TRBV11-2 with TRBJ2-3; TRBD1 aligns across 8 bases. V dropped 8 bases and J dropped 6; count of bases not matched to a gene: 10. The V gene's germline CDR1 is SGHAT and CDR2 FQNNGV. The CDR3 contains 14 residues.